Detailed here is one T cell receptor (beta chain). The antigen remains unidentified. The source of the sample is a study of blood T cells in healthy people across ages. General observations from the study: Age advanced and TCR beta diversity per million T cells fell, roughly linearly.

Primed by a sample-barcoded 5' primer and a J-beta primer mix, a second PCR proceeded for about 7 to 11 cycles. TCRdb re-analysed the 5' RACE reads in MiXCR, keeping a single row per CDR3 protein. The sample includes about 1.1 million distinct CDR3 sequences, roughly two fifths of them seen just once. V shed 4 bases and J shed 2 bases, with 21 bases lying between them. Germline lookup yields CDR1 SGHRS and CDR2 YFSETQ. CDR3 length equals 17 residues. Russia was home to the donors, healthy Caucasian individuals aged about 6 to 90. The rearrangement uses TRBV5-1 and TRBJ2-5, with a possible D match to TRBD2 (6 bases). The receptor's source is a man aged 18-30 years in good health. The sample consisted of blood. This CDR3 is CASSQRGEAGLQETQYF. The CDR3 DNA follows: TGCGCCAGCAGCCAAAGGGGTGAGGCGGGGCTTCAAGAGACCCAGTACTTC.